The clone carrying this T cell receptor (beta chain) came up once. This CDR3 spans 13 amino acids. V was shortened by 1 base and J by 11 bases, with 12 bases between the two germline ends. Germline CDR1 is LNHDA and CDR2 is SQIVND (reference sequence). The data are from a study of blood T cell repertoires in COVID-19. In the study overall: The study drew acute and convalescent COVID-19 samples from the United States, Italy and Spain.

Original processing notes: Amplified reference gene primers provided the basis for estimating nucleated cell counts. Measured with immunoSEQ multiplex PCR; TCRdb has only the in-frame clones, and not every one. V, J and clone size are taken as reported in that table, and D and trimming were inferred from the DNA itself. The repertoire holds 200,000 to 300,000 clones, with 83% as singletons. The rearrangement joins TRBV19 to TRBJ1-5; D is unclear. The specimen was peripheral blood. This receptor was obtained from a human donor in a cohort sampled during active COVID-19. This CDR3 is CASSIALTQSQHF. For the CDR3, the DNA is TGTGCCAGTAGTATAGCCCTGACACAATCCCAGCATTTT.